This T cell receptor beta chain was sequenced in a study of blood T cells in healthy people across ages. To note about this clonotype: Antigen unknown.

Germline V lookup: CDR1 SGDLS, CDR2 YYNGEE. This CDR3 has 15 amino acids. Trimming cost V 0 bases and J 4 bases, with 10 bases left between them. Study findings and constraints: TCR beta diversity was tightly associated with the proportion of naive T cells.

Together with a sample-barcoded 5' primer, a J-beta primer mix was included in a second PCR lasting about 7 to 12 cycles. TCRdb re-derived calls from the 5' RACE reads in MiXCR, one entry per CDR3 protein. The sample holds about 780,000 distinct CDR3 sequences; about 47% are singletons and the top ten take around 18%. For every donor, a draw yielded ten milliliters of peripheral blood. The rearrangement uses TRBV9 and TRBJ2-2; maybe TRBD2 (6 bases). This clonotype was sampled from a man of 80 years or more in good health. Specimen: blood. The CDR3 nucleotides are TGTGCCAGCAGCGTAGTTGGGGGGAGCACCGGGGAGCTGTTTTTT. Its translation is CASSVVGGSTGELFF.